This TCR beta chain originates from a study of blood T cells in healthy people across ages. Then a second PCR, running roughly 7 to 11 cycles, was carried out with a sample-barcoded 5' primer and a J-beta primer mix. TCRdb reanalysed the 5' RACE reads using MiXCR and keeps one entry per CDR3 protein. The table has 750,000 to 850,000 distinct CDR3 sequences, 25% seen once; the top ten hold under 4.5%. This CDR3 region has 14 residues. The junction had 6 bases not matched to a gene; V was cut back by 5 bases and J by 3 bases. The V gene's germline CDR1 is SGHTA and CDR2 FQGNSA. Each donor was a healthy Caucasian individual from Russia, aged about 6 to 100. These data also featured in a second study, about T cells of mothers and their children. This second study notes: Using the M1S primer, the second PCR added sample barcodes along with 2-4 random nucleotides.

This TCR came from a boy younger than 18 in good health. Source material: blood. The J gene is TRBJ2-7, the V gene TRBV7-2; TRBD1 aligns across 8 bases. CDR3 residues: CASSAAGQVYEQYF. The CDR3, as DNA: TGTGCCAGCAGCGCTGCGGGACAGGTCTACGAGCAGTACTTC.